This TCR beta chain was sequenced during a study of T cell changes during pregnancy in multiple sclerosis. Germline trimming cut 4 bases from V and 6 bases from J; bases unmatched to any gene: 4. CDR3 length equals 14 residues. The germline V gene has CDR1 SGHRS and CDR2 YFSETQ. Libraries were prepared by immunoSEQ multiplex PCR; TCRdb keeps only in-frame clonotypes and omits some of them. The sample carries approximately 40,000 clones, about 85% recorded once. The TCR originated in a female donor with multiple sclerosis, enrolled in a pregnancy study. This sequence joins TRBV5-1 and TRBJ2-1, with TRBD2 matching over 10 bases. This material consisted of CD4+ T cells from peripheral blood mononuclear cells, taken in the second trimester of pregnancy. DNA for the CDR3: TGCGCCAGCAGCCCCGGGACTAGCGCCAATGAGCAGTTCTTC. It codes for CASSPGTSANEQFF.